This is a list of T cell receptor beta chains from one sample in a study of blood T cell repertoires in COVID-19. Using immunoSEQ multiplex PCR, the repertoire was profiled, and TCRdb retains in-frame clones only, with some absent. The table lists 80,000 or so clones, 89% of them singletons, with roughly 2% in the top ten. The sequenced sample consisted of peripheral blood. Source of these receptors: a man aged 50-60 years with acute or convalescent COVID-19. CDR3s include the opening cysteine and the closing phenylalanine or tryptophan. D genes are given only for firm matches. The size of a clone is reported for some rows only, either as once, few or many, or as a class for expanded clones.

d_call,j_call,clone_size,v_call,cdr3_nt,cdr3_aa
NA,TRBJ2-2,few,TRBV5-5,TGTGCCAGCAGCTTGGAGAATCGGAGAACCGGGGAGCTGTTTTTT,CASSLENRRTGELFF
NA,TRBJ2-5,once,TRBV9,TGTGCCAGCAGCGCCAGTCCCAATCGAGCGGAGACCCAGTACTTC,CASSASPNRAETQYF
TRBD2,TRBJ2-2,few,TRBV5-6,TGTGCCAGCAGTATGGGACTAGTCGTGAACACCGGGGAGCTGTTTTTT,CASSMGLVVNTGELFF
TRBD1,TRBJ1-5,few,TRBV28,TGTGCCAGCAGTAGGTACTCCGGGACAGGGAATCAGCCCCAGCATTTT,CASSRYSGTGNQPQHF
TRBD1,TRBJ1-6,NA,TRBV25-1,TGTGCCAGCAGTGAATTAACAGGGGATTCACCCCTCCACTTT,CASSELTGDSPLHF
NA,TRBJ1-5,NA,TRBV4-1,TGCGCCAGCAGCCAAGGTGCGGTTATAGGCAATCAGCCCCAGCATTTT,CASSQGAVIGNQPQHF
NA,TRBJ2-7,NA,TRBV7-3,TGTGCCAGCAGCCCACAAGCTGGGGAGGCGCAAGAGCAGTACTTC,CASSPQAGEAQEQYF
TRBD2,TRBJ2-3,NA,TRBV7-9,TGTGCCAGCAGCCTCGGAAGAGCGGGAGCAGATACGCAGTATTTT,CASSLGRAGADTQYF
NA,TRBJ1-4,NA,TRBV4-1,TGCGCCAGCAGCCAGGCAAACGGATTGAGGGGGAAAGGTAGTGAAAAACTGTTTTTT,CASSQANGLRGKGSEKLFF
NA,TRBJ2-1,NA,TRBV21-1,TGTGCCAGCAGCAAGGACTACAGGGGCAATGAGCAGTTCTTC,CASSKDYRGNEQFF
NA,TRBJ2-2,NA,TRBV7-8,TGTGCCAGCAGCTTGGGGACTCGGTTGGGGAACGGGGAGCTGTTTTTT,CASSLGTRLGNGELFF
TRBD1,TRBJ1-1,NA,TRBV6-2/TRBV6-3,TGTGCCAGCAGTTTTAATACACAGGGGGGCGGAACTGAAGCTTTCTTT,CASSFNTQGGGTEAFF
NA,TRBJ1-1,NA,TRBV24-1,TGTGCCACCAGTGGGTCTAGCAACACTGAAGCTTTCTTT,CATSGSSNTEAFF
NA,TRBJ2-3,once,TRBV10-3,TGTGCCATCAGCGGACAGTCTAGCACAGATACGCAGTATTTT,CAISGQSSTDTQYF
TRBD1,TRBJ2-5,NA,TRBV18,TGTGCCAGCTCGTCAGGACAGGGCCAAGAGACCCAGTACTTC,CASSSGQGQETQYF
TRBD1,TRBJ1-3,NA,TRBV19,TGTGCCAGTAACCCGGACAGGGGTATCGGAAACACCATATATTTT,CASNPDRGIGNTIYF
NA,TRBJ1-5,NA,TRBV5-6,TGTGCCAGCAGCTTGATGAGAGGTACTCAGCCCCAGCATTTT,CASSLMRGTQPQHF
TRBD2,TRBJ2-5,few,TRBV14,TGTGCCAGCAGCCAAGATCGCCTAGCGGGGACCCAGTACTTC,CASSQDRLAGTQYF
NA,TRBJ2-6,NA,TRBV13,TGTGCCAGCAGCTCTAGTTCTGGGGCCAACGTCCTGACTTTC,CASSSSSGANVLTF
TRBD1,TRBJ2-4,NA,TRBV2,TGTGCCAGCACCGGACAGGGGTTAGCCAAAAACATTCAGTACTTC,CASTGQGLAKNIQYF
NA,TRBJ2-1,once,TRBV7-9,TGTGCCAGCATTCCACTGGACGGGGAGGAGCAGTTCTTC,CASIPLDGEEQFF
NA,TRBJ2-5,medium-sized,TRBV9,TGTGCCAGCAGCGCCCGTGATCAGACAGGCACGACCCAGTACTTC,CASSARDQTGTTQYF
NA,TRBJ2-7,NA,TRBV7-2,TGTGCCAGCAGCTTAGGAGGGTACTCCTACGAGCAGTACTTC,CASSLGGYSYEQYF
NA,TRBJ2-7,NA,TRBV27,TGTGCCAGCAGTTTATCGGGGGGACTCAACTACGAGCAGTACTTC,CASSLSGGLNYEQYF
NA,TRBJ2-7,NA,TRBV5-6,TGTGCCAGCAGCAGACAGTATCTTGGCTCCTACGAGCAGTACTTC,CASSRQYLGSYEQYF
TRBD1,TRBJ2-3,once,TRBV11-2,TGTGCCAGCAGCGACCGGGACAGGGTTCCAGCAACGCAGTATTTT,CASSDRDRVPATQYF
NA,TRBJ2-5,NA,TRBV27,TGTGCCAGCAGTTCTGCCAGAGGAGAGACCCAGTACTTC,CASSSARGETQYF
NA,TRBJ1-1,NA,TRBV12-3/TRBV12-4,TGTGCCAGCAGCCAGGGTACTGAAGCTTTCTTT,CASSQGTEAFF
NA,TRBJ1-1,few,TRBV19,TGTGCCAGTAGTCCCGCCCAGGAATTCACTGAAGCTTTCTTT,CASSPAQEFTEAFF
TRBD1,TRBJ2-1,few,TRBV7-3,TGTGCCAGCGCACTGGGACAGGGTTTGAGCAATGAGCAGTTCTTC,CASALGQGLSNEQFF
TRBD1,TRBJ1-2,few,TRBV15,TGTGCCACCAGCAGACTGCAGGGGGTCTATGGCTACACCTTC,CATSRLQGVYGYTF
NA,TRBJ2-1,NA,TRBV7-2,TGTGCCAGCAGCAGCACCAGACAGGACACACAGTTCTTC,CASSSTRQDTQFF